This TCR beta chain came from a study of blood T cell repertoires in COVID-19. In the source study's methods: Amplification from reference gene primers served as the basis for estimated nucleated cell counts. Using immunoSEQ multiplex PCR, the repertoire was profiled, and TCRdb retains in-frame clones only, with some absent. V, J and clone size are those of that table, while D and trimming were read from the DNA. The sample consists of about 470,000 clones, 87% of them appearing once. This CDR3 comprises 15 residues. V lost 2 bases to trimming and J lost 6 bases; unmatched junction nucleotides: 9. Looked up from germline, CDR1 is SGHRS and CDR2 is YFSETQ.

Sequenced input: PBMCs or T cells enriched from blood (not recorded which). This sequence joins TRBV5-1 and TRBJ1-2, with 8 nucleotides matching TRBD1. This clonotype was obtained from a woman under 30 who had recovered from COVID-19. This CDR3 reads CASSLGQGIANGYTF. CDR3 in DNA: TGCGCCAGCAGCTTAGGACAGGGAATTGCCAATGGCTACACCTTC.